A selection of T cell receptor beta chains follows, all from one sample in a study of T cells after posttransplantation cyclophosphamide. Profiled with immunoSEQ multiplex PCR; TCRdb holds only in-frame clones, not every one. The repertoire consists of approximately 9,300 clones, with around 89% occurring once and the leading ten covering 4.2%. Sequencing used PBMCs, obtained 420 to 450 days after allogeneic stem cell transplant with calcineurin inhibitor and methotrexate. These receptors came from a male patient aged 45-60 years who received an allogeneic stem cell transplant from an unrelated donor, was CMV-positive, and had chronic GVHD only. Some T cells may trace back to the graft donor. Both conserved end residues are part of each CDR3. D genes are given only for firm matches. The size field is filled for only some rows; it gives once, few, many or a size class.

>-|TRBV6-5|TRBJ1-3|-
TGTGCCAGCAGCATGGGGGCTTCTGGAAACACCATATATTTT
CASSMGASGNTIYF
>TRBD1|TRBV19|TRBJ1-1|few
TGTGCCAGCACTCGGGACAGGGTGAACACTGAAGCTTTCTTT
CASTRDRVNTEAFF
>-|TRBV6-6|TRBJ1-1|-
TGTGCCTCAGAGGCCGTGAACACTGAAGCTTTCTTT
CASEAVNTEAFF
>TRBD2|TRBV12-5|TRBJ2-3|-
TGTGCTAGTGCCCCTACTAGCGGGGGGACCTTTACTAGCACAGATACGCAGTATTTT
CASAPTSGGTFTSTDTQYF
>-|TRBV7-9|TRBJ2-1|-
TGTGCCAGCAGCTTAGCCCGCCCAGGGGGGAATAATGAGCAGTTCTTC
CASSLARPGGNNEQFF
>-|TRBV25-1|TRBJ1-4|-
TGTGCCAGCAGTGAAGGGGGGGCGGGTGAAAAACTGTTTTTT
CASSEGGAGEKLFF
>-|TRBV11-3|TRBJ1-3|once
TGTGCCAGCAGCTTAAACAGGCTTACTGGAAACACCATATATTTT
CASSLNRLTGNTIYF
>-|TRBV5-4|TRBJ2-5|-
TGTGCCAGCAGCTTTAATATGGTGAGGGCCCAGTACTTC
CASSFNMVRAQYF
>-|TRBV6-1|TRBJ1-5|-
TGTGCCAGCAATACAGGGCGCCAGCCCCAGCATTTT
CASNTGRQPQHF
>-|TRBV13|TRBJ1-1|once
TGTGCCAGCAGCTTAGGCACGGGGGAGAACACTGAAGCTTTCTTT
CASSLGTGENTEAFF
>TRBD1|TRBV28|TRBJ1-3|-
TGTGCCAGCAGTCCACCCGGCGAGGGGGCCGAAAACACCATATATTTT
CASSPPGEGAENTIYF
>TRBD2|TRBV2|TRBJ2-3|-
TGTGCCAGCGGTTGGACTAGCGCCACAGATACGCAGTATTTT
CASGWTSATDTQYF
>-|TRBV11-2|TRBJ1-3|-
TGTGCCAGCAGCTTCTGGCAAGGAAACACCATATATTTT
CASSFWQGNTIYF
>TRBD2|TRBV19|TRBJ2-3|-
TGTGCCAGTAGTATTAATAGCGGGAACTCAGATACGCAGTATTTT
CASSINSGNSDTQYF
>-|TRBV6-5|TRBJ1-3|-
TGTGCCAGCAGTTACAACCCGCTCGAGACCATATATTTT
CASSYNPLETIYF
>TRBD2|TRBV11-2|TRBJ2-5|-
TGTGCCAGCAGCTTAGGGATAGCGGGGATCCAAGAGACCCAGTACTTC
CASSLGIAGIQETQYF
>TRBD1|TRBV5-1|TRBJ2-7|-
TGCGCCAGCAGCTTGGGGGGAACACAGGGGACCTACGAGCAGTACTTC
CASSLGGTQGTYEQYF
>-|TRBV28|TRBJ2-3|-
TGTGCCAGCAGCTTGGGCCGAGTCACAGATACGCAGTATTTT
CASSLGRVTDTQYF
>-|TRBV6-5|TRBJ2-1|-
TGTGCCAGCAGCCCTAGATCTGTTTCCTACAATGAGCAGTTCTTC
CASSPRSVSYNEQFF
>TRBD1|TRBV5-1|TRBJ2-7|-
TGCGCCAGCAGCGTAGACAGGGGAAGGGTGAACGAGCAGTACTTC
CASSVDRGRVNEQYF
>TRBD1|TRBV18|TRBJ2-2|-
TGTGCCAGCTCACCGGACAGGGAGGTCGGGGAGCTGTTTTTT
CASSPDREVGELFF
>TRBD1|TRBV29-1|TRBJ1-2|-
TGCAGCGCTGACGAGACAGGGTCCCATGGCTACACCTTC
CSADETGSHGYTF
>-|TRBV5-4|TRBJ1-3|few
TGTGCCAGCAGCTTACGGGCAGGGCCTGGAAACACCATATATTTT
CASSLRAGPGNTIYF
>TRBD1|TRBV7-3|TRBJ1-2|-
TGTGCCAGCAGCTCGGACAGGGTGGGGGGCTACACCTTC
CASSSDRVGGYTF
>TRBD1|TRBV6-6|TRBJ1-4|-
TGTGCCAGCAGTTGGGACAGGGCGAGGGAAAAACTGTTTTTT
CASSWDRAREKLFF
>-|TRBV2|TRBJ1-1|-
TGTGCCAGCAGTCCGAGAGGGCAGAGGAACACTGAAGCTTTCTTT
CASSPRGQRNTEAFF
>TRBD1|TRBV13|TRBJ1-3|-
TGTGCCAGCAGCGTAACAGGGGGCACTGGAAACACCATATATTTT
CASSVTGGTGNTIYF
>-|TRBV6-5|TRBJ2-5|-
TGTGCCAGCAGTACGGGAGAGACCCAGTACTTC
CASSTGETQYF
>-|TRBV6-5|TRBJ2-3|-
TGTGCCAGCAGTTACTCCCCGTTTAGCACAGATACGCAGTATTTT
CASSYSPFSTDTQYF
>TRBD1|TRBV4-2|TRBJ2-5|-
TGTGCCAGCAGCCAAGCCTCCTCGACAGGGGTGGAGACCCAGTACTTC
CASSQASSTGVETQYF
>-|TRBV7-9|TRBJ1-5|once
TGTGCCAGCAGCTTAGGATTACGGGCGGGGCTCGATCAGCCCCAGCATTTT
CASSLGLRAGLDQPQHF
>-|TRBV2|TRBJ1-4|-
TGTGCCAGCAGTGAAACAGGGCGAAGGTCTAATGAAAAACTGTTTTTT
CASSETGRRSNEKLFF
>-|TRBV5-1|TRBJ2-7|-
TGCGCCAGTGGGGACGGGAGCAGCTCCTACGAGCAGTACTTC
CASGDGSSSYEQYF
>-|TRBV5-6|TRBJ2-1|-
TGTGCCAGCAGCCCGGGACTTAGCTCCTACAATGAGCAGTTCTTC
CASSPGLSSYNEQFF
>TRBD1|TRBV11-2|TRBJ2-7|once
TGTGCCAGCAGACACCTGACAGGGGGCTACGAGCAGTACTTC
CASRHLTGGYEQYF
>TRBD1|TRBV5-4|TRBJ2-6|-
TGTGCCAGCACCGACAGGGCAGGGGCCAACGTCCTGACTTTC
CASTDRAGANVLTF
>TRBD1|TRBV7-6|TRBJ2-6|-
TGTGCCAGCAGCTCGCAGGGGGCGCGTGGGGCCAACGTCCTGACTTTC
CASSSQGARGANVLTF
>-|TRBV6-1|TRBJ2-1|-
TGTGCCAGCGTCGCAGGGTTCTACAATGAGCAGTTCTTC
CASVAGFYNEQFF
>-|TRBV11-3|TRBJ2-7|-
TGTGCCAGCAGCTTCAGCTACGAGCAGTACTTC
CASSFSYEQYF
>TRBD1|TRBV28|TRBJ2-7|-
TGTGCCAGCAGTTTTATAGGACAGGGTCCCGAGCAGTACTTC
CASSFIGQGPEQYF
>TRBD1|TRBV9|TRBJ1-1|-
TGTGCCAGCAGCGCGCGATACAGGGGAGAAGCTTTCTTT
CASSARYRGEAFF